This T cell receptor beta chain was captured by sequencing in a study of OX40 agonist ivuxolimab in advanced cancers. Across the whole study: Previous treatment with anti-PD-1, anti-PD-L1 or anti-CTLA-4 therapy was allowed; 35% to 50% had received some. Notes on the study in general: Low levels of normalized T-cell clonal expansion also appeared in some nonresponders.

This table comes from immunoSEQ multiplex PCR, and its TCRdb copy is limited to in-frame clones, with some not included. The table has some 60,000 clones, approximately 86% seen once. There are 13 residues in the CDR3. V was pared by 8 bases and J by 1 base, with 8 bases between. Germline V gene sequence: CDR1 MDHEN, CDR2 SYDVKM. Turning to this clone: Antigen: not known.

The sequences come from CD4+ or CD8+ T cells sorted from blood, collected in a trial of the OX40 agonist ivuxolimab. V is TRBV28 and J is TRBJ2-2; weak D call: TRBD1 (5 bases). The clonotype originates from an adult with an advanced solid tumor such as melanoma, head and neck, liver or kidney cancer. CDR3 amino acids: CASLGQNTGELFF. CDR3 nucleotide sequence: TGTGCCAGCCTTGGACAGAACACCGGGGAGCTGTTTTTT.